The T cell receptor beta chain under discussion was sequenced for a study of T-cell memory formation after mild COVID-19. The CDR3 sequence is 15 residues long. CDR1 is KGHSH and CDR2 is LQKENI in the germline V gene. The V gene lost 3 bases and the J gene lost 10 bases, with 21 bases spanning the gap. This clonotype has just a few counts. Sample barcodes and UMIs were carried by the TCR alpha and TCR beta cDNA libraries that 5'RACE generated with constant-segment primers. Each CDR3 protein is one row after TCRdb ran MiXCR on the 5' RACE reads. The table shows 200,000 to 300,000 distinct CDR3 sequences, with 16% occurring only once.

This clonotype originated in a man aged 18 to 30 who had mild COVID-19 (a few samples of this study predate the infection). Cell type and time point are not known. The chain employs TRBV18 and TRBJ1-1; possible D gene TRBD1, 5 bases. Source material: PBMCs or a T cell subset sorted from them (not recorded which). CDR3 residues: CASSPDGGLYGSAFF. In nucleotides, the CDR3 is TGTGCCAGCTCACCGGATGGGGGGTTATATGGGTCAGCTTTCTTT.